This T cell receptor (beta chain) was profiled in a study of shared clonotypes between healthy human individuals. Naive-designated CD8 cells lacked CD45RO, were positively enriched for CCR7, and omitted terminally differentiated effector memory CD45RA+ cells. TCRdb keeps only in-frame clones here, not all; method: immunoSEQ multiplex PCR. The table includes about 2.1 million clones, around 93% detected once. This clone is a singleton in its sample. Trimming cost V 2 bases and J 7 bases, with 14 bases left between them. The CDR3 is made up of 15 amino acids. Per the germline V gene, CDR1 is ENHRY and CDR2 is SYGVKD.

The genes are TRBV10-3 and TRBJ1-4; no firm D call. The sequenced sample consisted of naive CD8+ T cells from PBMCs. The origin of this receptor is a man between 18 and 29 years old in good health. Some clones in this sample may be carry-over from other donors' samples. The CDR3 here is CAISEGQALGEKLFF. The CDR3 nucleotides are TGTGCCATCAGTGAGGGTCAGGCTCTTGGTGAAAAACTGTTTTTT.